These T cell receptor beta chains were read from a single sample in a study of CD8 T cells in Susac syndrome. TCRdb re-analysed the immunoSEQ multiplex PCR reads in MiXCR, keeping a single row per CDR3 protein. Here the sample spans approximately 160,000 distinct CDR3 sequences, approximately 94% being singletons. The sample taken for sequencing was CD4+ T cells from PBMCs. These receptors came from a human donor with multiple sclerosis. CDR3s include the opening cysteine and the closing phenylalanine or tryptophan. D genes are given only for firm matches. Size values are once, few and many counts, or a class for expanded clones, and some rows have none.

J: TRBJ2-6
V: TRBV30
D: TRBD1
size: -
length: 20
DNA: TGTGCCTGGAGTCGTGAGAGGACGCACAGGGGCGCCTCTGGGGCCAACGTCCTGACTTTC
CDR3: CAWSRERTHRGASGANVLTF

J: TRBJ2-1
V: TRBV4-1
D: TRBD2
size: -
length: 19
DNA: TGCGCCAGCAGCCACGGTCCTTTCCTAGCGGGAGGGCTCGGCAATGAGCAGTTCTTC
CDR3: CASSHGPFLAGGLGNEQFF

J: TRBJ1-1
V: TRBV15
D: -
size: -
length: 13
DNA: TGTGCCACCGCCATGGGGATAAACACTGAAGCTTTCTTT
CDR3: CATAMGINTEAFF

J: TRBJ2-7
V: TRBV7-7
D: -
size: -
length: 13
DNA: TGTGCCAGCAGCTTCGCGGGCTCCTACGAGCAGTACTTC
CDR3: CASSFAGSYEQYF

J: TRBJ1-1
V: TRBV5-1
D: -
size: -
length: 13
DNA: TGCGCCAGCAGCACCACAAACAGGGAGCGAGCTTTCTTT
CDR3: CASSTTNRERAFF

J: TRBJ2-5
V: TRBV5-4
D: TRBD1
size: -
length: 14
DNA: TGTGCCAGCAGCCGGCGACAGGGGAGAGAGACCCAGTACTTC
CDR3: CASSRRQGRETQYF

J: TRBJ2-7
V: TRBV12-3/TRBV12-4
D: TRBD2
size: -
length: 15
DNA: TGTGCCAGCAGTTTTCACGGGGGGAGCTCCTACGAGCAGTACTTC
CDR3: CASSFHGGSSYEQYF

J: TRBJ1-2
V: TRBV29-1
D: TRBD1
size: -
length: 16
DNA: TGCAGCGTTCTAAGGACAGGACGGGAAACTAACTATGGCTACACCTTC
CDR3: CSVLRTGRETNYGYTF

J: TRBJ2-7
V: TRBV9
D: TRBD1
size: -
length: 15
DNA: TGTGCCAGCAGCGTAGCCGGGACAGTAACCTACGAGCAGTACTTC
CDR3: CASSVAGTVTYEQYF

J: TRBJ1-1
V: TRBV5-1
D: -
size: -
length: 14
DNA: TGCGCCAGCAGCTTGAGCTGGGCCTACACTGAAGCTTTCTTT
CDR3: CASSLSWAYTEAFF

J: TRBJ2-1
V: TRBV7-8
D: TRBD2
size: -
length: 21
DNA: TGTGCCAGCAGCTTAGGAACAGTGGGGGTAGCGACTAGCGGTACTTTATCGGAGCAGTTCTTC
CDR3: CASSLGTVGVATSGTLSEQFF

J: TRBJ2-7
V: TRBV6-9
D: TRBD2
size: -
length: 15
DNA: TGTGCCAGCAGTTATCTGGGACTAGTCATATACGAGCAGTACTTC
CDR3: CASSYLGLVIYEQYF

J: TRBJ2-7
V: TRBV7-2
D: -
size: once
length: 12
DNA: TGTGCCAGCAGCAAACTGTGGGACGAGCAGTACTTC
CDR3: CASSKLWDEQYF

J: TRBJ2-7
V: TRBV9
D: TRBD2
size: -
length: 14
DNA: TGTGCCAGCAGCGGACTAGCGGAGAGCTACGAGCAGTACTTC
CDR3: CASSGLAESYEQYF

J: TRBJ1-3
V: TRBV29-1
D: -
size: -
length: 14
DNA: TGCAGCGCCATCCCGACAGGAACCCCAAACACCATATATTTT
CDR3: CSAIPTGTPNTIYF

J: TRBJ1-2
V: TRBV12-3/TRBV12-4
D: TRBD1
size: -
length: 13
DNA: TGTGCCAGCAGGGCAAGGACAGGGGTTGGCTACACCTTC
CDR3: CASRARTGVGYTF

J: TRBJ1-2
V: TRBV3-1
D: TRBD1
size: -
length: 14
DNA: TGTGCCAGCAGCCGTCCGGGACAGGGGGCCGGCTACACCTTC
CDR3: CASSRPGQGAGYTF

J: TRBJ1-2
V: TRBV11-2
D: -
size: once
length: 13
DNA: TGTGCCAGCAGCCCCTACGAGGGCTATGGCTACACCTTC
CDR3: CASSPYEGYGYTF

J: TRBJ2-6
V: TRBV7-2
D: -
size: -
length: 18
DNA: TGTGCCAGCAGCTTCTTAAGGGTGTTATCCTCTGGGGCCAACGTCCTGACTTTC
CDR3: CASSFLRVLSSGANVLTF

J: TRBJ1-5
V: TRBV4-2
D: -
size: -
length: 15
DNA: TGTGCCAGCAGCCAAGATCCCGGGGGGCCCCAGCCCCAGCATTTT
CDR3: CASSQDPGGPQPQHF

J: TRBJ1-5
V: TRBV3-1
D: -
size: -
length: 14
DNA: TGTGCCAGCAGCCAAGGGGGAATCAATCAGCCCCAGCATTTT
CDR3: CASSQGGINQPQHF

J: TRBJ2-5
V: TRBV28
D: TRBD1
size: once
length: 15
DNA: TGTGCCAGCAGTACCTCCGGGACAGGGGTTGGCACCCAGTACTTC
CDR3: CASSTSGTGVGTQYF

J: TRBJ1-1
V: TRBV15
D: -
size: -
length: 12
DNA: TGTGCCACCAGCAGAGATACTGGGCAAGCTTTCTTT
CDR3: CATSRDTGQAFF

J: TRBJ1-5
V: TRBV4-3
D: -
size: -
length: 16
DNA: TGCGCCAGCAGCCAAGATTACGGGACACCTTATCAGCCCCAGCATTTT
CDR3: CASSQDYGTPYQPQHF

J: TRBJ2-6
V: TRBV4-1
D: TRBD2
size: -
length: 19
DNA: TGCGCCAGCAGCCACGACGTCCATAGCGGGAGAGGTGGGGCCAACGTCCTGACTTTC
CDR3: CASSHDVHSGRGGANVLTF

J: TRBJ1-5
V: TRBV10-3
D: -
size: -
length: 15
DNA: TGTGCCATCAGTGAGTCGAGGGGGTCTGGCCAGCCCCAGCATTTT
CDR3: CAISESRGSGQPQHF